This T cell receptor beta chain originates from a study of blood T cell repertoires in COVID-19. Study details: COVID-19 samples from acute and convalescent phases originated in the United States, Italy and Spain.

This table comes from immunoSEQ multiplex PCR, and its TCRdb copy is limited to in-frame clones, with some not included. This table holds about 120,000 clones, about 90% found once. The sequence derives from a woman aged 70 to 79 with acute or convalescent COVID-19. Sequencing was performed on peripheral blood.

The CDR3 reads CASSVGGGGGSGNTIYF. CDR3 coding DNA: TGTGCCAGCAGCGTAGGAGGTGGGGGAGGCTCTGGAAACACCATATATTTT. The J gene is TRBJ1-3, the V gene TRBV9, with D possibly being TRBD1 (5 bases). Trimming left V 0 bases short and J 0 bases short, with 13 bases between. The CDR3 runs to 17 residues. The germline gives CDR1 SGDLS, CDR2 YYNGEE.